These 3 T cell receptor beta chains originate from one sample sequenced in a study of cytomegalovirus exposure and HLA in healthy donors. PCR amplification relied on 60 Vbeta primers (plus 13 Jbeta primers). Sequenced by immunoSEQ multiplex PCR; TCRdb stores in-frame clones only, minus some. Of 200,000 to 250,000 clones listed, around four fifths were seen once; the top ten hold approximately 0.62%. The specimen was PBMCs. The receptors here all came from a woman in her thirties or forties in good health and CMV-seronegative.

V and J are TRBV28 and TRBJ2-7, with 7 bases aligning to TRBD1. The CDR3 consists of 13 residues. Per germline, CDR1 MDHEN and CDR2 SYDVKM. V gave up 5 bases and J gave up 8 bases; unmatched junction bases: 9. The CDR3 here is CASSPGQEYKQYF. The CDR3 DNA follows: TGTGCCAGCAGTCCAGGACAGGAATACAAGCAGTACTTC. The full variable domain, its missing parts supplied by reference TRBV28 and TRBJ2-7, is DVKVTQSSRYLVKRTGEKVFLECVQDMDHENMFWYRQDPGLGLRLIYFSYDVKMKEKGDIPEGYSVSREKKERFSLILESASTNQTSMYLCASSPGQEYKQYFGPGTRLTVT.

This chain uses TRBV5-1 with TRBJ1-2; 9 nucleotides agree with TRBD1. Germline CDR1 is SGHRS and CDR2 is YFSETQ. The CDR3 totals 15 residues. V lost 4 bases and J lost 6; bases outside the gene matches: 10. The DNA of the CDR3 is TGCGCCAGCAGCCCGGGGAGGGGACAGGGTCATGGCTACACCTTC. Encoded protein: CASSPGRGQGHGYTF.

The V and J genes are TRBV13 and TRBJ2-7; TRBD1 aligns across 12 bases. The CDR3 is 16 residues long. Per the germline V gene, CDR1 is PRHDT and CDR2 is FYEKMQ (reference sequence). The J segment lost 5 bases and the V segment lost 5 bases, leaving 10 bases of the junction unmatched. The CDR3 nucleotides read TGTGCCAGCAGCCCGTGGGGGACAGGGGGCTTACACGAGCAGTACTTC. Encoded protein: CASSPWGTGGLHEQYF.